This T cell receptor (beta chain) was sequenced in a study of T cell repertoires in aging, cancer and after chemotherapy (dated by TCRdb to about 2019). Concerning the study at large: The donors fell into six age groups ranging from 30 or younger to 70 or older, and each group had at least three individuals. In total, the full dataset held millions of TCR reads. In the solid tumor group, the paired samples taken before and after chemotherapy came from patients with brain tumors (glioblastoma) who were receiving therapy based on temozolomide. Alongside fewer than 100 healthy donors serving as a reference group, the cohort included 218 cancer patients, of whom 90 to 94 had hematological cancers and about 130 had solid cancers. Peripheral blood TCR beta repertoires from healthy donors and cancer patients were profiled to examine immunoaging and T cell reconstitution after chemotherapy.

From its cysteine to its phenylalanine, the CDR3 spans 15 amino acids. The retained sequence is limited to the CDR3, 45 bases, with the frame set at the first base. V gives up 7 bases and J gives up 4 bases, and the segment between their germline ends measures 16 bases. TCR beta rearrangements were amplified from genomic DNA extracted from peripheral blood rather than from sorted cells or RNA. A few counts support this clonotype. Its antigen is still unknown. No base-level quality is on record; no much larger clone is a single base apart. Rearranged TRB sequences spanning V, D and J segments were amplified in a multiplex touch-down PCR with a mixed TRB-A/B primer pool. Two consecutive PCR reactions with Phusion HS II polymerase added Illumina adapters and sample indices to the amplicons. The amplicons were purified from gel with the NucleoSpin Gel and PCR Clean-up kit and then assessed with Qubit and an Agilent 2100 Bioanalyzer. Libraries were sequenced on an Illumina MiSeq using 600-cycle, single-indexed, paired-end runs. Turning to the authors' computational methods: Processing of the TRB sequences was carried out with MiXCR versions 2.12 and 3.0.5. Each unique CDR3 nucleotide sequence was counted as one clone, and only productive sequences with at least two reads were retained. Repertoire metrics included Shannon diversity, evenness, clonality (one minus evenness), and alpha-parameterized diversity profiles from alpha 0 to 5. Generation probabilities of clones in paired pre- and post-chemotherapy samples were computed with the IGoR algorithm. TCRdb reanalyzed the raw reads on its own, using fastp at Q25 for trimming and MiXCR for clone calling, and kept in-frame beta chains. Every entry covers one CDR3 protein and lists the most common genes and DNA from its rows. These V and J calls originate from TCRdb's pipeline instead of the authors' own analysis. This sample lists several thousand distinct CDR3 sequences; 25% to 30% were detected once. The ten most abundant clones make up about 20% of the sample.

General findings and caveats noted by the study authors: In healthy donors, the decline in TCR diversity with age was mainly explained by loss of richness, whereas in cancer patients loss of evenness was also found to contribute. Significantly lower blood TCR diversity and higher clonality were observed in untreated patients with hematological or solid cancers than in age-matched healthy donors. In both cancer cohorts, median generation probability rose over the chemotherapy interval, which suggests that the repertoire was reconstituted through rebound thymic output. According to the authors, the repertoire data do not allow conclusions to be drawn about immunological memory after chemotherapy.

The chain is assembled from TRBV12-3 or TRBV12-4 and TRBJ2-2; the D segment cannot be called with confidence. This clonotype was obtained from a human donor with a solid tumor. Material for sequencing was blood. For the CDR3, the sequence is CASKPIANPTGELFF. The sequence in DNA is TGTGCCAGCAAGCCGATAGCCAATCCCACCGGGGAGCTGTTTTTT.